This T cell receptor (beta chain) was retrieved from a study of regulatory T cells in long-lasting Graves disease. J was trimmed by 8 bases and V by 6 bases; bases with no gene match: 9. Germline CDR1 MNHNS, CDR2 SASEGT. CDR3 length: 14 residues. Assembly of TCR beta libraries relied on iRepertoire HTBI primers together with Arm-PCR of CDR3 regions. A single record per CDR3 protein comes from TCRdb applying MiXCR to the multiplex PCR reads. The sample contains roughly 510,000 distinct CDR3 sequences, 15% to 20% of which appear only once. Specified time point: newly diagnosed GD, antithyroid drugs for less than 3 months. Researchers made the TCR library from RNA that was extracted from PBMCs. Only a few counts were recorded for this clonotype. These sequences were also reported in another study, on T cells in Graves' hyperthyroidism and ophthalmopathy. In that study: Diagnostic decisions used clinical symptoms, serum thyroxine and TRAb, thyroid ultrasound and orbital computed tomography.

Sequencing was performed on peripheral blood mononuclear cells (PBMCs), taken at new diagnosis, from a patient treated with antithyroid drugs. The chain joins TRBV6-1 to TRBJ1-2; TRBD1 agrees at 10 bases. The TCR comes from a man younger than 35 with Graves disease. CDR3 coding DNA: TGTGCCAGCAGGGACCATGGACAGGGGGAGGGCTACACCTTC. This codes for CASRDHGQGEGYTF.